A few counts support the clone carrying this T cell receptor (beta chain). Its cognate antigen is unknown. TCRdb's copy holds only in-frame clones and misses some; the assay was immunoSEQ multiplex PCR. The table has some 190,000 clones, about 92% seen once; the top ten hold approximately 1.4%. This entry belongs to a study of T cell responses to AZD1222 COVID-19 vaccine. Overall study findings and caveats: Reportedly, nearly half of unique spike TCRs recognized epitopes outside B.1.351/B.1.1.7 mutations.

The clonotype originates from an adult in good health. The sample was peripheral blood, taken on day 0 of AZD1222 vaccination.

The CDR3 loop reads CASSSLVGRWNEQYF. CDR3 DNA sequence: TGTGCCAGCAGTTCCCTGGTGGGGAGGTGGAACGAGCAGTACTTC. This sequence joins TRBV6-6 and TRBJ2-7, with D possibly being TRBD2 (6 bases). The V end lost 4 bases, the J end lost 5 bases, and 18 bases lay between the germline ends. Germline V gene lookup returns CDR1 MNHNY and CDR2 SVGAGI (reference sequence). The CDR3 spans 15 residues.